These T cell receptor beta chains were read from a single sample in a study of CD8+ T cells in alopecia areata. The table came from immunoSEQ multiplex PCR; TCRdb's copy has only in-frame clones and leaves some out. Here the sample spans about 180,000 clones, roughly 50% being singletons. This specimen was CD4+ T cells sorted from blood, taken at roughly week 55, from a patient treated with tofacitinib. These TCRs come from a human donor with alopecia areata. Each CDR3 is given with its conserved first and last residue. Each record gives: V gene, CDR3 length, J gene, clone size, CDR3 protein. The size of a clone is reported for some rows only, either as once, few or many, or as a class for expanded clones.

TRBV29-1,14,TRBJ2-7,NA,CSVVEGTGGSEQYF
TRBV7-6,12,TRBJ1-4,NA,CASSLQGGKLFF
TRBV10-2,11,TRBJ1-1,NA,CASSQNTEAFF
TRBV10-3,13,TRBJ1-2,few,CAISETTGGGYTF
TRBV28,15,TRBJ2-3,NA,CASSLAGGFTDTQYF
TRBV9,14,TRBJ2-2,NA,CASSVYLNTGELFF
TRBV5-1,15,TRBJ2-7,NA,CASSFDGADSYEQYF
TRBV7-2,13,TRBJ1-1,NA,CASSGQGNTEAFF
TRBV7-2,15,TRBJ2-2,NA,CASNRQGFEAGELFF
TRBV4-1,15,TRBJ1-2,NA,CASSQGPEGNYGYTF
TRBV15,18,TRBJ2-6,NA,CATSRDSGLSSGANVLTF
TRBV4-1,14,TRBJ2-1,few,CASSRGQGGNEQFF
TRBV4-1,14,TRBJ1-2,NA,CATSSLEGIDGYTF
TRBV5-5,13,TRBJ1-2,few,CASSRQGDYGYTF
TRBV30,13,TRBJ1-2,NA,CAWSVLPTDGYTF
TRBV4-1,16,TRBJ2-5,NA,CASSFGRLVMEETQYF
TRBV30,12,TRBJ2-7,NA,CAWSVLVNEQYF
TRBV4-2,13,TRBJ2-7,NA,CASSPRESYEQYF
TRBV7-3,13,TRBJ1-1,NA,CASRKNRNTEAFF
TRBV27,11,TRBJ2-1,NA,CASSLLGEQFF
TRBV15,15,TRBJ2-5,NA,CATSRDEARVETQYF
TRBV29-1,14,TRBJ2-4,once,CSVRGHLAKNIQYF
TRBV28,10,TRBJ2-3,NA,CASGVDTQYF
TRBV29-1,12,TRBJ2-7,NA,CSAAGGGKEQYF
TRBV10-3,12,TRBJ2-4,once,CAIGQDKNIQYF
TRBV18,13,TRBJ1-1,NA,CASSQSVKAEAFF
TRBV25-1,14,TRBJ1-6,NA,CASSGGTGNSPLHF
TRBV15,13,TRBJ2-6,NA,CATRRAGANVLTF
TRBV5-1,15,TRBJ2-3,once,CASSLPGPRTDTQYF
TRBV30,17,TRBJ1-1,NA,CAWSDLITGTVNTEAFF
TRBV16,15,TRBJ1-5,few,CASSQLMAANQPQHF
TRBV30,17,TRBJ2-1,NA,CAWKGRHSSSSYNEQFF
TRBV30,12,TRBJ1-2,NA,CAWSVLSLGYTF
TRBV5-1,15,TRBJ2-2,NA,CASSDGGTNTGELFF
TRBV2,14,TRBJ2-5,NA,CASRTGANQETQYF
TRBV23-1,16,TRBJ2-7,NA,CASSPPGLSPSYEQYF
TRBV15,15,TRBJ2-2,NA,CATSTGDRANGELFF
TRBV2,21,TRBJ2-1,NA,CASSAPTSGGVWSGTYNEQFF
TRBV15,15,TRBJ1-1,NA,CATSREARANTEAFF
TRBV6-6,13,TRBJ2-7,NA,CASGGSLSYEQYF
TRBV6-5,15,TRBJ2-7,NA,CASSYSGTGGYEQYF
TRBV29-1,16,TRBJ2-3,few,CSVEVTPGGPTDTQYF
TRBV6-1,17,TRBJ2-1,few,CASSDGTGGSRALVQFF
TRBV10-3,15,TRBJ2-1,once,CAISESMGGSNEQFF
TRBV25-1,13,TRBJ2-7,few,CASRRQGTYEQYF
TRBV2,16,TRBJ2-7,NA,CASSPRSGTAGYEQYF
TRBV30,16,TRBJ2-2,NA,CACNFQGGWRTGELFF
TRBV5-5,16,TRBJ2-3,NA,CASSLTPGALTDTQYF
TRBV9,12,TRBJ2-5,NA,CASSVGGETQYF
TRBV28,12,TRBJ2-7,NA,CASRGTGQQMYF
TRBV10-3,15,TRBJ2-7,NA,CAISGGSGQKGEQYF
TRBV29-1,12,TRBJ1-2,few,CSVVYTSYGYTF
TRBV11-2,15,TRBJ1-6,NA,CASSPAPGGGSPLHF
TRBV5-4,14,TRBJ2-3,once,CASSGGGGTDTQYF
TRBV29-1,12,TRBJ1-2,NA,CSVEERPYGYTF
TRBV5-1,15,TRBJ2-1,NA,CASSLGLAAYNEQFF
TRBV20-1,10,TRBJ1-2,NA,CSALQGGYTF
TRBV5-1,15,TRBJ2-7,once,CASSAGTAISGEQYF
TRBV29-1,12,TRBJ1-1,NA,CSAVRQGTGAFF